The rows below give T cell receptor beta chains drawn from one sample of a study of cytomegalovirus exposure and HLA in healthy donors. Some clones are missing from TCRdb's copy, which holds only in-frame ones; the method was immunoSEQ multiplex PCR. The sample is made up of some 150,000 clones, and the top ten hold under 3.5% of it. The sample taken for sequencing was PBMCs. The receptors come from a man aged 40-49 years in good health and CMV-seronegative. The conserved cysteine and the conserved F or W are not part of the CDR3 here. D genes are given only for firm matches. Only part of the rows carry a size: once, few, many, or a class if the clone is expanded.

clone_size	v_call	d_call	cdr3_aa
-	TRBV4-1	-	ASSQGRGTTNEKLF
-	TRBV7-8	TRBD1	ASSLGQGAGQPQH
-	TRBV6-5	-	ASSYPGTTEAF
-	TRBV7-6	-	ASSLNANSNQPQH
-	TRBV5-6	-	ASSSGPLSVETQY
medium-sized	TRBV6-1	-	ASSESGQYGELF
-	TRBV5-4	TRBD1	ATQGSLTGGTDTQY
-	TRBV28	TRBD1	ASSPPGGRQPQH
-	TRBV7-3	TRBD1	ASSSDRGRYEQY
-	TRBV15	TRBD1	ATSIRTGSYGYT
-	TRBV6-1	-	ASWGASGYT
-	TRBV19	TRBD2	ATLESGGFTDTQY
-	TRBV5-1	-	ASSAPTMASTDTQY
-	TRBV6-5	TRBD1	ASSRDRDYGQY
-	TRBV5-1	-	ASSLVGEGSPLH
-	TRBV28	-	ASSLAWRSASGNTIY
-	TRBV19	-	ASKDLSAGDEKLF
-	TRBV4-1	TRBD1	ASSQDRVRGLEAQY
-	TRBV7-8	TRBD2	ASSLTSGNTYEQY
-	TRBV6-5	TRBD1	ASSYRTGSNNSPLH
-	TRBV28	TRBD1	ASRTRDRALGEKLF
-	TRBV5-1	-	ASSLSLVPYEQY
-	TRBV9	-	ASSSDTEAF
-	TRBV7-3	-	ASSRRYDSEAF
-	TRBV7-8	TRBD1	ASSLQGAKASYNSPLH
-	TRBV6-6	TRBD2	ASSIGGGRGNEQF
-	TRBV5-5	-	ASSLRGDQPQH
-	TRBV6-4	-	APGWMYQHTGELF
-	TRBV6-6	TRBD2	ASSYFSSGGADTQY
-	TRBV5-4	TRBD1	ASSSSRGLVEQF
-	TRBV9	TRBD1	ASSAPGQRQPQH
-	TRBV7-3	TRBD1	ASSLSGTGYNEQY
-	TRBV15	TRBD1	ATSRDQTGGGEQY
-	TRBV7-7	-	ASSFSGDTEAF
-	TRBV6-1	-	ASSDTGPNQPQH
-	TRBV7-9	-	ASSPDGEYGYT
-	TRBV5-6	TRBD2	ASSSTSGGTLGIVEQF
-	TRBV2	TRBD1	ASSTGWGQPNYGYT
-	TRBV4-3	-	ASSQAVRREAF
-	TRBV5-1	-	ASTSGTPGSYEQY
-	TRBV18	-	ASSPRESGWNTEAF
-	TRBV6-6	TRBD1	ASSYTGDGYT